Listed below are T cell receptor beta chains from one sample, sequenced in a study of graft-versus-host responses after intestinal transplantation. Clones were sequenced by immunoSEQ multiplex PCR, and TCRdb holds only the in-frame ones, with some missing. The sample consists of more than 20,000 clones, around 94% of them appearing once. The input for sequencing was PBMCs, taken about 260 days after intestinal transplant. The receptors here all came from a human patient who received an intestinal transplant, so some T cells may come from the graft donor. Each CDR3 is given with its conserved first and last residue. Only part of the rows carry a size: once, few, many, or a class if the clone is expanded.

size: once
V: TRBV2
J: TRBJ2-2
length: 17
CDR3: CASSEIRDRVDTGELFF

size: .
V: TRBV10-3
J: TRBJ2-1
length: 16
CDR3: CAISESGTSGDNEQFF

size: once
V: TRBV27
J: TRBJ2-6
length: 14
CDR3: CASSLASGANVLTF

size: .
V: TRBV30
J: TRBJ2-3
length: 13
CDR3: CAWSVLGLDTQYF

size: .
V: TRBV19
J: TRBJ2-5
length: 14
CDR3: CASSIENRQETQYF

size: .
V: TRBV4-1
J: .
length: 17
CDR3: CASSQMQTGQGANEQYF

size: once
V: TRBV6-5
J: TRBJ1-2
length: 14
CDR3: CASSWTGGNYGYTF

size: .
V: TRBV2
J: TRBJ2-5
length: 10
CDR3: CASSRGTQYF

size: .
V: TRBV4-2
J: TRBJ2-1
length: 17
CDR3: CASSQETSGRLSDEQFF

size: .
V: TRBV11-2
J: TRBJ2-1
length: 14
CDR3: CASRVGRGGSEQFF

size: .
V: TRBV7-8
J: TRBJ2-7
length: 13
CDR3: CASSLIWRDEQYF

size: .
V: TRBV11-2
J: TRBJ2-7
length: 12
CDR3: CASSWDTYEQYF

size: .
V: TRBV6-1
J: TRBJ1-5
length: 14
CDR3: CASSEVRISQPQHF

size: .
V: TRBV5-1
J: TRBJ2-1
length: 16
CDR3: CASSLGPGTGDNEQFF

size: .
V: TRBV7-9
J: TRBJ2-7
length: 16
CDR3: CASSPIRGQGVHEQYF

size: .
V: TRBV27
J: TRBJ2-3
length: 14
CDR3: CASSTGTLLDTQYF

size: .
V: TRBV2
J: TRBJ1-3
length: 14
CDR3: CASRLQGTGNTIYF

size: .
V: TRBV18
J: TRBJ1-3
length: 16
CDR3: CASSLLPTGGTDTIYF

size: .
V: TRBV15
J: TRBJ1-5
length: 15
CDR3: CATSIGPNSNQPQHF

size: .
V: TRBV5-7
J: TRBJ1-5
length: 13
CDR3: CASTDRENQPQHF

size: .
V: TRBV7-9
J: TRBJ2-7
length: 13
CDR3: CASRPGINYEQYF

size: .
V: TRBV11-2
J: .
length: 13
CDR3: CASSQGFWYEQYF

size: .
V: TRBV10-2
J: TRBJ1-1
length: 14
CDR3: CASSPQGMNTEAFF

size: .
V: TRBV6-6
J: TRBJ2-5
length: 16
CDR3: CASSYPTAPNQETQYF

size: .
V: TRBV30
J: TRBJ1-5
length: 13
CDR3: CAWSLGFNQPQHF

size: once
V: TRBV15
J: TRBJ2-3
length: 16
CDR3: CATSSDSGLWPDTQYF

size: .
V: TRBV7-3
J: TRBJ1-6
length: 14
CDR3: CASSLGGVDSPLHF

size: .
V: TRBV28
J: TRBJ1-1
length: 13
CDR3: CASSLLGSTEAFF

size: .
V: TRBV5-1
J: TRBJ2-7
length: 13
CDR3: CASSPDGYYEQYF

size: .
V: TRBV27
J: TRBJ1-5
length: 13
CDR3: CASSFVGSQPQHF

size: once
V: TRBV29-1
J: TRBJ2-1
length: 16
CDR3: CSVEDWELAVHNEQFF

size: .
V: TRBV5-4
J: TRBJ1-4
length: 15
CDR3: CASSATGDPSGKLFF

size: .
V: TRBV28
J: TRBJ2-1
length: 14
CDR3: CASGTSGRVNEQFF

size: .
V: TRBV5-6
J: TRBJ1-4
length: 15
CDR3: CASSPGSASNEKLFF

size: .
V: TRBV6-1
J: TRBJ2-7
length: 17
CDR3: CASSEAPGQWGPYEQYF

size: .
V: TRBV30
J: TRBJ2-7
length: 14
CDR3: CAWSRDADPYEQYF

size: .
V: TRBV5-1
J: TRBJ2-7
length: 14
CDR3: CASSLTSGSYEQYF